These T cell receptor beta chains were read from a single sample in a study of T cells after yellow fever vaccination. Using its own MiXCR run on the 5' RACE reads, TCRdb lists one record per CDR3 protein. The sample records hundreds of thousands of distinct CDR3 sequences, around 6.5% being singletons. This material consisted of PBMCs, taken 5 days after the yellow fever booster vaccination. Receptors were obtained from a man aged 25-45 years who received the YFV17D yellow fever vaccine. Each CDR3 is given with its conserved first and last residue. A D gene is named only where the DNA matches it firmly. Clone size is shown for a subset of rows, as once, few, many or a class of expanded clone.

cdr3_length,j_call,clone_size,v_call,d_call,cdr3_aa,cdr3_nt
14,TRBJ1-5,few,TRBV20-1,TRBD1,CSAVDRAMTQPQHF,TGCAGTGCCGTCGACAGGGCGATGACTCAGCCCCAGCATTTT
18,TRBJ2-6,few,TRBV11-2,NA,CASSSAGGGGNWANVLTF,TGTGCCAGCAGCTCCGCTGGGGGGGGCGGAAACTGGGCCAACGTCCTGACTTTC
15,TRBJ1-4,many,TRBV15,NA,CATSRGTLENEKLFF,TGTGCCACCAGCAGAGGGACACTTGAAAATGAAAAACTGTTTTTT
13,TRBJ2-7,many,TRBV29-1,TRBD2,CSVRTSPGHEQYF,TGCAGCGTAAGGACTAGTCCGGGACACGAGCAGTACTTC
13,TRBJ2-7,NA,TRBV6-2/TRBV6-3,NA,CASRPGLSDEQYF,TGTGCCAGCAGGCCGGGACTCAGCGACGAGCAGTACTTC
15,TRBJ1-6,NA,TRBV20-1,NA,CSAIDRSSYNSPLHF,TGCAGTGCTATAGACCGGAGCTCCTATAATTCACCCCTCCACTTT
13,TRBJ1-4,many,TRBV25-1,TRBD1,CASSAGGVEKLFF,TGTGCCAGCAGCGCAGGGGGAGTTGAAAAACTGTTTTTT
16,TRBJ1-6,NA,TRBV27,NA,CASTPGGSSYNSPLHF,TGTGCCAGCACCCCGGGCGGGAGCTCCTATAATTCACCCCTCCACTTT
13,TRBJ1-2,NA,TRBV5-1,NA,CASSLSGSGGYTF,TGCGCCAGCAGCTTGTCAGGGTCCGGCGGCTACACCTTC
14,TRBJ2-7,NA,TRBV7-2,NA,CASSLGPSSYEQYF,TGTGCCAGCAGCTTAGGTCCCAGCTCCTACGAGCAGTACTTC
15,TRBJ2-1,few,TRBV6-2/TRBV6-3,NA,CASSNPYPGFNEQFF,TGTGCCAGCAGTAATCCCTACCCTGGCTTCAATGAGCAGTTCTTC
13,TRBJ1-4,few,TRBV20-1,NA,CSASAGYNEKLFF,TGCAGTGCTAGTGCGGGGTACAATGAAAAACTGTTTTTT
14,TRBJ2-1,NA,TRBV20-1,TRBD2,CSARGTSGKFEQFF,TGCAGTGCTAGGGGGACTAGCGGGAAATTTGAGCAGTTCTTC
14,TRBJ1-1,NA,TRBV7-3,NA,CASSLGPANTEAFF,TGTGCCAGCAGCTTAGGTCCAGCGAACACTGAAGCTTTCTTT
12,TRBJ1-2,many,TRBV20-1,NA,CSADIGSYGYTF,TGCAGTGCAGACATTGGATCTTATGGCTACACCTTC
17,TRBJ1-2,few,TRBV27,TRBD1,CASKSRQGGGLAYGYTF,TGTGCCAGCAAGAGCCGACAGGGAGGAGGACTAGCTTATGGCTACACCTTC
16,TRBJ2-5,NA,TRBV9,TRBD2,CASSVGTSGGMETQYF,TGTGCCAGCAGCGTAGGGACTAGCGGAGGCATGGAGACCCAGTACTTC
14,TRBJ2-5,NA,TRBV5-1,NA,CASSNTGIQETQYF,TGCGCCAGCAGCAATACCGGGATCCAAGAGACCCAGTACTTC
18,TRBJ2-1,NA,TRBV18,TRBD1,CASSSGTGIHGPYNEQFF,TGTGCCAGCTCATCCGGGACAGGAATCCATGGTCCCTACAATGAGCAGTTCTTC
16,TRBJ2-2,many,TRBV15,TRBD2,CATSRPSSGSTGELFF,TGTGCCACCAGCAGGCCGTCTAGCGGGAGCACCGGGGAGCTGTTTTTT
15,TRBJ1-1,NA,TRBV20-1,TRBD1,CSARDPRQGSSEAFF,TGCAGTGCTAGAGACCCTCGACAGGGTAGCTCTGAAGCTTTCTTT
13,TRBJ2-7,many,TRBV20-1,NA,CSARAGGPEEQYF,TGCAGTGCTAGAGCAGGCGGGCCGGAGGAGCAGTACTTC
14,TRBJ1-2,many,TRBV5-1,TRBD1,CASSAGQGDYGYTF,TGCGCCAGCAGCGCCGGACAGGGGGACTATGGCTACACCTTC
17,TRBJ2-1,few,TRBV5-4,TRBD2,CASSLMVTSGNYNEQFF,TGTGCCAGCAGCTTGATGGTGACTAGCGGGAACTACAATGAGCAGTTCTTC
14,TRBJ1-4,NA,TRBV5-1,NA,CASSPPDRKEKLFF,TGCGCCAGCAGCCCCCCGGACAGAAAGGAAAAACTGTTTTTT
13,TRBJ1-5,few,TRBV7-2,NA,CASSLDTVQPQHF,TGTGCCAGCAGCTTAGATACCGTTCAGCCCCAGCATTTT
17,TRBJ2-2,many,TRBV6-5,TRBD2,CASSYSQAGSNTGELFF,TGTGCCAGCAGTTACTCACAAGCGGGGTCGAACACCGGGGAGCTGTTTTTT
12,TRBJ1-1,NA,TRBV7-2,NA,CASSLGRLGAFF,TGTGCCAGCAGCTTAGGGCGGTTAGGAGCTTTCTTT
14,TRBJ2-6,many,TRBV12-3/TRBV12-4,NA,CASSLRHGANVLTF,TGTGCCAGCAGTTTACGACACGGGGCCAACGTCCTGACTTTC
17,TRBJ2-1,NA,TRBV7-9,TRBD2,CASSYAPGLATYNEQFF,TGTGCCAGCAGCTACGCTCCGGGACTAGCGACCTACAATGAGCAGTTCTTC
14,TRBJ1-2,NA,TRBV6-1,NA,CASSVQPAVYGYTF,TGTGCCAGCAGTGTTCAGCCGGCCGTCTATGGCTACACCTTC
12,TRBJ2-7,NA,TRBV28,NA,CASLDSTYEQYF,TGTGCCAGCCTCGACAGTACCTACGAGCAGTACTTC
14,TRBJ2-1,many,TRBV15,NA,CATRAGTAGFGQFF,TGTGCCACCAGAGCCGGGACAGCGGGGTTTGGGCAGTTCTTC
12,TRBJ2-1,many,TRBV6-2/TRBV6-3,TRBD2,CASRPPAGEKFF,TGTGCCAGCAGACCCCCGGCGGGAGAAAAGTTCTTC
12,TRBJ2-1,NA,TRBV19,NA,CATGDSYNEQFF,TGTGCCACCGGGGACTCCTACAATGAGCAGTTCTTC
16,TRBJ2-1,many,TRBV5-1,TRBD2,CASSDTLAGRDNEQFF,TGCGCCAGCAGCGACACCCTAGCGGGACGAGACAATGAGCAGTTCTTC
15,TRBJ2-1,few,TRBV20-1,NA,CSARVPGRSYNEQFF,TGCAGTGCTAGAGTCCCGGGGAGATCCTACAATGAGCAGTTCTTC